Shown below are 19 T cell receptor beta chains from a single sample sequenced in a study of blood T cell repertoires in COVID-19. The assay was immunoSEQ multiplex PCR, and TCRdb's table has in-frame clones only and misses some. The data show approximately 290,000 clones, approximately 90% seen once. Sequenced sample: peripheral blood. The receptor source for this set is a woman between 25 and 40 years old with COVID-19, enrolled during active disease.

J is TRBJ2-1 and V is TRBV12-5, with 10 bases fitting TRBD1. CDR1 is LGHNT and CDR2 is FRNRAP in the germline V gene. Losses at the gene ends were 4 bases for V and 6 bases for J; bases not matched to a gene: 9. CDR3 size: 16 residues. The CDR3 loop reads CASGWSTGTGANEQFF. The CDR3 DNA follows: TGTGCTAGTGGTTGGTCGACCGGGACAGGGGCCAATGAGCAGTTCTTC.

The CDR3 region has the DNA TGTGCCAGCAGCGGGACAGGGGGCTACGAGCAGTACTTC. Amino acid sequence: CASSGTGGYEQYF. The chain joins TRBV27 to TRBJ2-7, with TRBD1 matching over 11 bases. The CDR3 is 13 amino acids. Germline V gene lookup returns CDR1 MNHEY and CDR2 SMNVEV (reference sequence). V gave up 6 bases and J gave up 3 bases; unmatched junction bases: 1.

This clone has a handful of counts. The chain links TRBV7-9 to TRBJ1-2, with a weak D call TRBD1 (6 bases). Germline V gene data show CDR1 as SEHNR and CDR2 as FQNEAQ (reference sequence). CDR3 length: 17 residues. Trimming pared 5 bases from V and 2 bases from J, leaving 21 bases between. The CDR3 sequence is CASSPPRFQGTNYGYTF. CDR3 in DNA: TGTGCCAGCAGCCCCCCCAGGTTCCAGGGGACCAACTATGGCTACACCTTC.

The V and J genes are TRBV27 and TRBJ2-1, with D maybe TRBD2 (5 bases). The germline V and J ends were trimmed by 3 bases and 5 bases, with 20 bases remaining between them. This CDR3 is 17 amino acids long. CDR1 and CDR2 (germline): MNHEY, SMNVEV (reference sequence). This CDR3 reads CASSFGLNLALNNEQFF. The CDR3 nucleotides read TGTGCCAGCAGTTTCGGCTTAAATCTAGCACTGAACAATGAGCAGTTCTTC.

The chain is built from TRBV7-9 and TRBJ2-1; 13 positions agree with TRBD2. CDR1 SEHNR and CDR2 FQNEAQ come from the germline V gene (reference sequence). This CDR3 has 17 residues. After removal of 5 bases from V and 8 bases from J, the junction contained 12 bases not matched to a gene. The chain's CDR3 is CASSPRTSGSIIYEQFF. The CDR3 bases are TGTGCCAGCAGCCCCCGGACTAGCGGGAGTATCATCTATGAGCAGTTCTTC.

V is TRBV30 and J is TRBJ2-2; possible D gene TRBD1, 5 bases. Germline V gene lookup returns CDR1 GTSNPN and CDR2 SVGIG (reference sequence). Trimming stripped 2 bases from V and 0 bases from J, with 7 bases between. The CDR3 runs 14 residues. As DNA, the CDR3 is TGTGCCTGGAGTAAGGGGCCGAACACCGGGGAGCTGTTTTTT. Amino acid sequence: CAWSKGPNTGELFF.

The chain combines TRBV7-9 with TRBJ1-1; a weak D match, TRBD1 (6 bases). CDR3 length: 14 amino acids. The V end was cut by 7 bases, the J end by 5 bases, with 17 bases between. The V gene's germline CDR1 is SEHNR and CDR2 FQNEAQ (reference sequence). CDR3 nucleotide sequence: TGTGCCAGCACCCTAGCTCTAGGGGGAACTGAAGCTTTCTTT. This gives the protein CASTLALGGTEAFF.

This clone was seen once. This chain uses TRBV7-6 with TRBJ2-7; perhaps TRBD2 as D (6 bases). Germline CDR1 SGHVS, CDR2 FNYEAQ. The CDR3 is 17 residues long. Trimming stripped 2 bases from V and 0 bases from J, with 17 bases between. The CDR3 sequence: CASSLYMEGGSSYEQYF. CDR3 DNA sequence: TGTGCCAGCAGCTTATATATGGAGGGAGGCAGCTCCTACGAGCAGTACTTC.

The gene calls are TRBV10-3 and TRBJ1-2, with 8 bases aligning to TRBD1. With 3 bases clipped from V and 4 bases from J, the junction kept 4 bases outside the gene matches. The CDR3 has 14 residues. Germline V gives CDR1 ENHRY, CDR2 SYGVKD. CDR3 sequence: CAISDGTGLYGYTF. In DNA form, the CDR3 reads TGTGCCATCAGTGACGGGACAGGTCTCTATGGCTACACCTTC.

The V gene is TRBV3-1 (or the pseudogene TRBV3-2), the J gene TRBJ2-5; TRBD1 agrees at 7 bases. J gave up 0 bases and V 4 bases, and 2 bases lay outside the gene matches. Germline values: CDR1 LGHDT, CDR2 YNNKEL (reference sequence). There are 14 residues in the CDR3. The CDR3 here is CASSLGQDQETQYF. In nucleotides, the CDR3 is TGTGCCAGCAGCCTTGGACAGGACCAAGAGACCCAGTACTTC.

The chain is built from TRBV5-1 and TRBJ1-1; D uncertain. CDR1 and CDR2 from the germline V gene are SGHRS and YFSETQ. With 4 bases removed from V and 3 bases from J, the gap between germline ends came to 16 bases. This CDR3 has 15 residues. CDR3 sequence: CASSPEGFGDTEAFF. The CDR3 DNA reads TGCGCCAGCAGCCCAGAGGGCTTCGGGGACACTGAAGCTTTCTTT.

The gene calls are TRBV24-1 and TRBJ2-2, with 8 bases identical to TRBD1. Germline assignment: CDR1 KGHDR and CDR2 SFDVKD. This CDR3 region has 13 residues. J was trimmed by 7 bases and V by 5 bases; bases with no gene match: 2. This CDR3 reads CATSAGGLGELFF. The CDR3 coding sequence is TGTGCCACCAGTGCAGGGGGCCTCGGGGAGCTGTTTTTT.

This clone was observed a few times. The chain combines TRBV7-4 with TRBJ2-7; 11 bases line up with TRBD2. Losses at the gene ends were 4 bases for V and 3 bases for J; bases not matched to a gene: 5. CDR1 and CDR2 (germline): SGHVT, SQSDAQ. CDR3 length: 15 amino acids. CDR3 bases: TGTGCCAGCAGCTGGACTAGCGGGCGCATCTACGAGCAGTACTTC. The encoded protein is CASSWTSGRIYEQYF.

J is TRBJ2-4 and V is TRBV5-1; 12 nucleotides match TRBD2. The CDR3 is made up of 17 amino acids. With V trimmed by 3 bases and J by 5 bases, 9 bases remained unmatched. Germline loops: CDR1 SGHRS, CDR2 YFSETQ. As DNA, the CDR3 is TGCGCCAGCAGCTCAAAGAGACTAGCGGGAGAGGAAAACATTCAGTACTTC. Translating gives CASSSKRLAGEENIQYF.

This clone was seen only once. The chain links TRBV30 to TRBJ2-7; 14 bases line up with TRBD2. With V trimmed by 2 bases and J by 3 bases, 15 bases remained unmatched. This CDR3 is 19 amino acids long. Germline V gives CDR1 GTSNPN, CDR2 SVGIG (reference sequence). CDR3 in DNA: TGTGCCTGGAGTACGACATGGACTAGCGGGAGGTTACTCCACTACGAGCAGTACTTC. Protein: CAWSTTWTSGRLLHYEQYF.

The chain is built from TRBV30 and TRBJ1-1, with TRBD1 identical over 7 bases. The germline gives CDR1 GTSNPN, CDR2 SVGIG (reference sequence). Trimming cost V 3 bases and J 0 bases; bases outside gene matches: 4. CDR3 length: 14 amino acids. CDR3 protein: CAWREQGMNTEAFF. The CDR3 DNA is TGTGCCTGGAGGGAACAGGGGATGAACACTGAAGCTTTCTTT.

The genes are TRBV29-1 and TRBJ2-5, with TRBD2 identical over 8 bases. This CDR3 region has 15 residues. Trimming at V came to 1 base and at J to 1 base, leaving 5 bases not matched to a gene. Germline V CDR1 and CDR2: SQVTM, ANQGSEA. The CDR3 is CSVEVAGGRQETQYF. As DNA, the CDR3 is TGCAGCGTTGAAGTCGCGGGGGGCCGCCAAGAGACCCAGTACTTC.

This clone was picked up one time. The genes are TRBV19 and TRBJ1-5; 7 bases fit TRBD1. The CDR3 extends over 13 amino acids. Trimming at V came to 7 bases and at J to 2 bases, leaving 2 bases not matched to a gene. CDR1 is LNHDA and CDR2 is SQIVND in the germline V gene (reference sequence). Here the CDR3 DNA reads TGTGCCAGTACCGGACAGGGCAATCAGCCCCAGCATTTT. As protein: CASTGQGNQPQHF.

CDR3 bases: TGTGCCAGCAGCCCCACAGGGGGATGGACTGAAGCTTTCTTT. Translated, it gives CASSPTGGWTEAFF. V and J are TRBV6-5 and TRBJ1-1, with 8 positions matching TRBD1. The germline V gene has CDR1 MNHEY and CDR2 SVGAGI. The CDR3 has 14 residues. V was pared by 6 bases and J by 5 bases, with 8 bases of the junction left unmatched.